The 25 T cell receptor beta chains given below trace back to one sample, sequenced in a study of T cells after yellow fever vaccination. TCRdb itself ran the 5' RACE reads through MiXCR, one entry per CDR3 protein. The sample yields about 330,000 distinct CDR3 sequences, over 4% seen once. Here the sequenced sample was PBMCs, taken 5 days after the yellow fever booster vaccination. Receptor source: a man younger than 35 who received the YFV17D yellow fever vaccine.

The chain couples TRBV2 to TRBJ1-5, with a tentative D call TRBD1 (5 bases). In germline, CDR1 is SNHLY, CDR2 FYNNEI. The CDR3 has 14 residues. Trimming stripped 6 bases from V and 4 bases from J, with 13 bases between. In DNA form, the CDR3 reads TGTGCCAGCAGGGGGGTCGGGGGTAATCAGCCCCAGCATTTT. It yields the protein CASRGVGGNQPQHF.

The V gene is TRBV20-1, the J gene TRBJ2-3; 8 bases fit TRBD2. CDR3 size: 13 residues. Germline values: CDR1 DFQATT, CDR2 SNEGSKA (reference sequence). V gave up 3 bases and J gave up 4 bases; unmatched junction bases: 3. CDR3 sequence: CSASGGAPDTQYF. CDR3 nucleotide sequence: TGCAGTGCTAGCGGGGGGGCCCCAGATACGCAGTATTTT.

The chain employs TRBV24-1 and TRBJ1-2; 8 nucleotides agree with TRBD1. After removal of 4 bases from V and 8 bases from J, the junction contained 8 bases not matched to a gene. The CDR3 loop spans 14 amino acids. Germline lookup yields CDR1 KGHDR and CDR2 SFDVKD. CDR3 nucleotide sequence: TGTGCCACCAGTGACGCGGACAGGGTGGCCGGCTACACCTTC. Its translation: CATSDADRVAGYTF.

The V gene is TRBV6-1, the J gene TRBJ1-1, with 9 nucleotides matching TRBD1. V was pared by 6 bases and J by 6 bases, with 11 bases of the junction left unmatched. Per germline, CDR1 MNHNS and CDR2 SASEGT. The CDR3 sequence is 15 residues long. As DNA, the CDR3 is TGTGCCAGCAGGCTGCACGGGACAGGGCTGTCTGAAGCTTTCTTT. Translating gives CASRLHGTGLSEAFF.

This clonotype came up many times. The gene calls are TRBV29-1 and TRBJ2-1; 8 bases are shared with TRBD2. Trimming removed 8 bases from V and 3 bases from J; junction bases left unmatched: 6. CDR1 SQVTM and CDR2 ANQGSEA come from the germline V gene. The CDR3 covers 13 residues. The CDR3 bases are TGCAGCACTCTAGCGGGTATCTACAATGAGCAGTTCTTC. Residues: CSTLAGIYNEQFF.

In its sample, this clonotype was seen a few times. V gene TRBV6-5 combines with J gene TRBJ1-2; D gene ambiguous. The V end was cut by 2 bases, the J end by 5 bases, with 9 bases between. The CDR3 is 13 amino acids. CDR1 MNHEY and CDR2 SVGAGI come from the germline V gene. The CDR3 coding sequence is TGTGCCAGCAGTTACCGGGCCGGATATGGCTACACCTTC. Its protein product is CASSYRAGYGYTF.

V gene TRBV6-5 combines with J gene TRBJ1-5, with 10 bases matching TRBD1. The CDR3 spans 18 residues. Trimming removed 6 bases from V and 0 bases from J; junction bases left unmatched: 11. Germline CDR1 is MNHEY and CDR2 is SVGAGI. CDR3 coding DNA: TGTGCCAGCAGCCACGGGACAGGGGAAGGGGATAGCAATCAGCCCCAGCATTTT. It specifies CASSHGTGEGDSNQPQHF.

This chain uses TRBV19 with TRBJ1-2; 7 nucleotides match TRBD1. Trimming cost V 3 bases and J 4 bases; bases outside gene matches: 8. Germline V CDR1 and CDR2: LNHDA, SQIVND (reference sequence). The CDR3 has 15 amino acids. The CDR3 is CASSMDRTELYGYTF. CDR3 bases: TGTGCCAGTAGTATGGACAGGACAGAGCTCTATGGCTACACCTTC.

The gene calls are TRBV6-1 and TRBJ1-2, with TRBD1 matching over 8 bases. After removal of 6 bases from V and 7 bases from J, the junction contained 7 bases not matched to a gene. From germline, CDR1 is MNHNS and CDR2 SASEGT. This CDR3 has 13 residues. The chain's CDR3 is CASSPGTGLGYTF. CDR3 nucleotides: TGTGCCAGCAGCCCCGGGACAGGACTTGGCTACACCTTC.

This clonotype was observed a few times. The J gene is TRBJ2-7, the V gene TRBV29-1, with D possibly matching TRBD2 (6 bases). V shed 3 bases and J shed 4 bases, with 13 bases lying between them. This CDR3 is built from 13 residues. Per germline, CDR1 SQVTM and CDR2 ANQGSEA. This chain's CDR3 is CSVETGEVYEQYF. The CDR3 DNA follows: TGCAGCGTTGAGACCGGGGAGGTTTACGAGCAGTACTTC.

This clonotype was picked up a small number of times. CDR3 DNA: TGTGCCAGCAGCTTAACTAGCGGGGGGTACCAAGAGACCCAGTACTTC. It is translated as CASSLTSGGYQETQYF. This chain links TRBV7-2 with TRBJ2-5; 12 bases are a match to TRBD2. Germline V gene lookup returns CDR1 SGHTA and CDR2 FQGNSA. With 2 bases clipped from V and 0 bases from J, the junction kept 1 base outside the gene matches. The length of the CDR3 is 16 residues.

The chain combines TRBV19 with TRBJ2-3; TRBD1 agrees at 7 bases. CDR1 LNHDA and CDR2 SQIVND come from the germline V gene (reference sequence). There are 14 residues in the CDR3. V shed 3 bases and J 0 bases; nucleotides not matched to a gene: 0. The CDR3 protein is CASSMDRSTDTQYF. CDR3 DNA: TGTGCCAGTAGTATGGACAGGAGCACAGATACGCAGTATTTT. Looking up the rest from reference TRBV19 and TRBJ2-3 gives the full variable domain: DGGITQSPKYLFRKEGQNVTLSCEQNLNHDAMYWYRQDPGQGLRLIYYSQIVNDFQKGDIAEGYSVSREKKESFPLTVTSAQKNPTAFYLCASSMDRSTDTQYFGPGTRLTVL.

This clonotype has a handful of counts. V gene TRBV5-1 combines with J gene TRBJ2-2; D call uncertain. CDR1 and CDR2 (germline): SGHRS, YFSETQ. This CDR3 is 14 amino acids long. The ends were cut back, 9 bases at V and 0 bases at J, with 12 bases in the middle. The CDR3 loop is CATSASTNTGELFF. The CDR3 DNA reads as TGCGCCACCTCGGCCTCGACGAACACCGGGGAGCTGTTTTTT.

This clonotype occurred many times. The chain links TRBV27 to TRBJ2-3; D possibly matches TRBD1 or TRBD2 (6 bases each). Germline CDR1 reads MNHEY; CDR2 reads SMNVEV (reference sequence). V lost 7 bases to trimming and J lost 4 bases, with 18 bases between them. This CDR3 has 15 amino acids. CDR3 loop: CASTVTGGTPDTQYF. CDR3 nucleotides: TGTGCCAGCACCGTGACAGGAGGGACCCCAGATACGCAGTATTTT.

This sequence joins TRBV19 and TRBJ2-3, with D unresolved. Trimming pared 3 bases from V and 4 bases from J, leaving 20 bases between. Germline lookup yields CDR1 LNHDA and CDR2 SQIVND (reference sequence). This CDR3 has 17 amino acids. Here the CDR3 DNA reads TGTGCCAGTAGTATGTGGATTGGCCCTAAGGCGGCAGATACGCAGTATTTT. Amino acids: CASSMWIGPKAADTQYF.

The table lists this clonotype with many counts. This sequence joins TRBV18 and TRBJ1-2, with 7 bases that match TRBD1. V lost 2 bases to trimming and J lost 8 bases; unmatched junction nucleotides: 2. In germline, CDR1 is KGHSH, CDR2 LQKENI. The CDR3 consists of 12 residues. The CDR3 spells CASSPEGAGYTF. CDR3 in DNA: TGTGCCAGCTCACCAGAGGGGGCCGGCTACACCTTC.

This clonotype was observed at least ten times. V and J are TRBV20-1 and TRBJ1-4, with 7 bases that match TRBD1. There are 13 residues in the CDR3. The V gene's germline CDR1 is DFQATT and CDR2 SNEGSKA (reference sequence). The CDR3 loop is CGLQGFVSEKLFF. CDR3 nucleotide sequence: TGCGGGCTACAGGGGTTCGTGAGTGAAAAACTGTTTTTT.

For the CDR3, the DNA is TGTGCCAGCAGTCTACCGGGACTAGTTACTGATACGCAGTATTTT. It specifies CASSLPGLVTDTQYF. The chain recombines TRBV12-3 or TRBV12-4 with TRBJ2-3; 8 bases fit TRBD2. The CDR3 has 15 amino acids. Unmatched junction bases numbered 10, after V lost 5 bases and J lost 6 bases.

At least ten counts were recorded for this clonotype. CDR3 DNA: TGTGCCAGCAGTGAACGGGTGGCAGGGGGCAGTGGCTACACCTTC. Translated, it gives CASSERVAGGSGYTF. The genes are TRBV2 and TRBJ1-2; 8 positions agree with TRBD1. This CDR3 has 15 amino acids. Trimming removed 2 bases from V and 7 bases from J; junction bases left unmatched: 9. CDR1 is SNHLY, CDR2 FYNNEI, per germline. The full variable domain, completed using reference TRBV2 and TRBJ1-2, is EPEVTQTPSHQVTQMGQEVILRCVPISNHLYFYWYRQILGQKVEFLVSFYNNEISEKSEIFDDQFSVERPDGSNFTLKIRSTKLEDSAMYFCASSERVAGGSGYTFGSGTRLTVV.

The table lists this clonotype with a few counts. One junction end does not reproduce the germline sequence, and a read error may be involved. The V call is TRBV5-1, the J call TRBJ2-2; maybe TRBD1 (6 bases). The germline CDR1 and CDR2 sequences are SGHRS and YFSETQ. This CDR3 is 13 amino acids long. This chain's CDR3 is CPSMKGGTGELFF. The CDR3 DNA sequence: TGCCCCAGCATGAAAGGGGGTACCGGGGAGCTGTTTTTT.

J is TRBJ1-2 and V is TRBV5-1; the D gene is possibly TRBD1 (6 bases). The length of the CDR3 is 16 residues. The germline V gene encodes CDR1 SGHRS and CDR2 YFSETQ. Trimming removed 4 bases at V and 5 bases at J, with 21 bases between. CDR3: CASSGTSDRWIYGYTF. CDR3 coding DNA: TGCGCCAGCAGCGGCACGTCCGACAGGTGGATATATGGCTACACCTTC.

This clonotype was seen only a few times. The chain is built from TRBV11-1 and TRBJ2-3; 14 bases line up with TRBD2. Germline values: CDR1 SGHAT, CDR2 FQDESV (reference sequence). V was clipped by 6 bases and J by 6 bases; unmatched bases: 14. CDR3 length equals 18 residues. Here the CDR3 reads CASSNPFRLAGGPDTQYF. As DNA, the CDR3 is TGTGCCAGCAGTAATCCATTTCGACTAGCGGGGGGGCCGGATACGCAGTATTTT.

This clonotype has ten or more counts. V usage is TRBV18 and J usage is TRBJ2-4; D is unresolved. CDR1 KGHSH and CDR2 LQKENI come from the germline V gene. The CDR3 is made up of 15 amino acids. The V end lost 6 bases, the J end lost 0 bases, and 12 bases lay between the germline ends. The CDR3 is CASSPSSLAKNIQYF. The CDR3 DNA reads as TGTGCCAGCTCCCCCTCATCCCTAGCCAAAAACATTCAGTACTTC.

V usage is TRBV20-1 and J usage is TRBJ2-3; no clear D. V was clipped by 5 bases and J by 3 bases, with 18 bases between them. This CDR3 is 15 amino acids long. Germline CDR1 and CDR2: DFQATT and SNEGSKA (reference sequence). In DNA, the CDR3 is TGCAGTGCTCAGCCCGGTAGGATTTTAACAGATACGCAGTATTTT. Translation gives CSAQPGRILTDTQYF.

V usage is TRBV11-2 and J usage is TRBJ1-2, with 7 positions matching TRBD1. Germline values: CDR1 SGHAT, CDR2 FQNNGV. The CDR3 runs 17 residues. With V trimmed by 5 bases and J by 0 bases, 12 bases remained unmatched. The CDR3 protein is CASSTYRGPVSNYGYTF. In DNA, the CDR3 is TGTGCCAGCAGCACATACAGGGGCCCGGTGTCTAACTATGGCTACACCTTC.